Listed below are T cell receptor beta chains from one sample, sequenced in a study of PD-1 blockade in classical Hodgkin lymphoma. TCRdb's copy holds only in-frame clones and misses some; the assay was immunoSEQ multiplex PCR. The sample records over 60,000 clones, roughly 93% being singletons. Sequenced sample: peripheral blood mononuclear cells (PBMCs). The receptors here all came from a human donor with classical Hodgkin lymphoma. Both conserved end residues are part of each CDR3. D genes are given only for firm matches. Clone size appears in some rows only: once, few, many, or a class for an expanded clone.

CDR3 protein	CDR3 DNA	J gene	D gene	V gene	clone size
CASSFSGGAYEQYF	TGTGCCAGCAGCTTCTCGGGAGGGGCCTACGAGCAGTACTTC	TRBJ2-7	TRBD2	TRBV7-2	NA
CPLEAGQGLCAGELFF	TGTCCCTTGGAGGCGGGACAGGGTCTTTGTGCCGGGGAGCTGTTTTTT	TRBJ2-2	TRBD1	TRBV11-3	NA
CASSPSPILTAYYEQYF	TGTGCCAGCAGCCCCAGCCCCATCCTGACAGCCTACTACGAGCAGTACTTC	TRBJ2-7	NA	TRBV9	NA
CSAPRGEQYF	TGCAGTGCACCTAGAGGGGAGCAGTACTTC	TRBJ2-7	NA	TRBV20-1	once
CASRFGQGLGEQYF	TGTGCCAGCAGATTTGGACAGGGCCTTGGGGAGCAGTACTTC	TRBJ2-7	TRBD1	TRBV27	NA
CASSFGPEQFF	TGTGCCAGCAGCTTCGGTCCAGAGCAGTTCTTC	TRBJ2-1	NA	TRBV7-9	NA
CASSRGGNIQYF	TGTGCCAGTAGTCGAGGTGGAAACATTCAGTACTTC	TRBJ2-4	NA	TRBV19	NA
CASAGQGNYGYTF	TGTGCCAGCGCAGGACAGGGTAATTATGGCTACACCTTC	TRBJ1-2	TRBD1	TRBV7-9	few
CASSLRAVWTEAFF	TGTGCCAGCAGTCTACGGGCGGTTTGGACTGAAGCTTTCTTT	TRBJ1-1	NA	TRBV6-6	NA
CASSPRTSAYNEQFF	TGTGCCAGCAGTCCCCGGACTAGCGCCTACAATGAGCAGTTCTTC	TRBJ2-1	TRBD2	TRBV2	NA
CASSVYRGYQETQYF	TGTGCCAGCAGCGTGTACAGGGGCTACCAAGAGACCCAGTACTTC	TRBJ2-5	TRBD1	TRBV5-6	NA
CASSLGTTEGTDTQYF	TGTGCCAGCAGCTTGGGGACTACGGAGGGCACAGATACGCAGTATTTT	TRBJ2-3	NA	TRBV5-8	NA
CASSPQGDSGNTIYF	TGTGCCAGCTCACCTCAGGGAGACTCTGGAAACACCATATATTTT	TRBJ1-3	NA	TRBV18	NA
CASSLEMAGGIYNEQFF	TGTGCCAGCAGCTTAGAAATGGCGGGAGGGATTTACAATGAGCAGTTCTTC	TRBJ2-1	TRBD2	TRBV11-2	once
CASKDSYYEQYF	TGTGCCAGCAAGGACAGTTACTACGAGCAGTACTTC	TRBJ2-7	NA	TRBV28	NA
CASSPGGTQQFF	TGTGCCAGCAGTCCGGGGGGGACTCAGCAGTTCTTC	TRBJ2-1	TRBD2	TRBV7-6	NA
CASSPGTSGGASEQFF	TGTGCCAGCAGCCCGGGGACTAGCGGGGGGGCGAGTGAGCAGTTCTTC	TRBJ2-1	TRBD2	TRBV5-4	NA
CASTGATLDGYTF	TGTGCCAGTACAGGGGCCACGTTGGATGGCTACACCTTC	TRBJ1-2	TRBD1	TRBV9	NA
CASSLGRARFAVRYNEQFF	TGTGCCAGCAGCTTAGGACGAGCTAGGTTTGCGGTCCGCTACAATGAGCAGTTCTTC	TRBJ2-1	NA	TRBV7-2	NA
CASSYKASGSPSEQYF	TGTGCCAGCAGCTATAAGGCTAGCGGGAGCCCCTCCGAGCAGTACTTC	TRBJ2-7	TRBD2	TRBV7-2	NA
CASSLNGQGGYEQYF	TGTGCCAGCAGTTTAAATGGACAGGGTGGCTACGAGCAGTACTTC	TRBJ2-7	TRBD1	TRBV27	NA
CASSWNRGDVSEAFF	TGTGCCAGCAGCTGGAACAGGGGAGATGTCTCTGAAGCTTTCTTT	TRBJ1-1	TRBD1	TRBV11-2	NA
CASSPQRNTIYF	TGTGCCAGCAGTCCTCAGAGGAACACCATATATTTT	TRBJ1-3	NA	TRBV28	NA
CASSTSPGQGLIF	TGTGCCAGTAGTACTTCCCCGGGACAGGGTCTGATCTTC	TRBJ2-1	TRBD1	TRBV19	once
CASSLGTTYEQYF	TGTGCCAGCAGCTTAGGCACGACCTACGAGCAGTACTTC	TRBJ2-7	NA	TRBV7-2	NA
CASRTGGAVEQFF	TGCGCCAGCCGAACCGGGGGGGCGGTTGAGCAGTTCTTC	TRBJ2-1	TRBD2	TRBV5-1	once
CSVEDSRENTIYF	TGCAGCGTTGAGGACAGTCGGGAAAACACCATATATTTT	TRBJ1-3	NA	TRBV29-1	NA
CASRGKGGANYGYTF	TGTGCCAGCAGGGGCAAAGGCGGAGCCAACTATGGCTACACCTTC	TRBJ1-2	NA	TRBV25-1	NA
CAWGQLFGEGYTF	TGTGCCTGGGGACAGCTCTTCGGGGAAGGCTACACCTTC	TRBJ1-2	NA	TRBV30	NA
CASSFRAGTSGFSSYEQYF	TGTGCCAGCAGCTTCAGGGCCGGGACTAGCGGATTCAGCTCCTACGAGCAGTACTTC	TRBJ2-7	TRBD2	TRBV7-2	NA
CASSMANSRYNSPLHF	TGTGCCAGTAGTATGGCAAACTCCCGATATAATTCACCCCTCCACTTT	TRBJ1-6	NA	TRBV19	NA
CASSLSTGQNTEAFF	TGTGCCAGCAGCTTATCTACAGGGCAGAACACTGAAGCTTTCTTT	TRBJ1-1	NA	TRBV7-9	NA
CASSVLKGPQPQHF	TGTGCCAGTAGTGTCTTAAAGGGGCCTCAGCCCCAGCATTTT	TRBJ1-5	NA	TRBV19	NA
CASSLEAGTATDTQYF	TGCGCCAGCAGCTTAGAGGCAGGGACGGCCACAGATACGCAGTATTTT	TRBJ2-3	NA	TRBV5-1	NA
CASSADRVETQYF	TGTGCCAGCAGTGCCGACAGGGTAGAGACCCAGTACTTC	TRBJ2-5	TRBD1	TRBV27	once
CASRRELNTEAFF	TGCGCCAGTAGAAGGGAGCTTAACACTGAAGCTTTCTTT	TRBJ1-1	NA	TRBV5-1	NA
CASSPRDSAKEKLFF	TGTGCCAGCAGCCCCCGGGACAGTGCAAAGGAAAAACTGTTTTTT	TRBJ1-4	TRBD1	TRBV7-2	NA
CASRSWGRRHYGYTF	TGTGCCAGCAGGTCCTGGGGGCGACGCCACTATGGCTACACCTTC	TRBJ1-2	NA	TRBV28	NA
CASRGGGYTEAFF	TGTGCCAGCAGGGGTGGGGGGTACACTGAAGCTTTCTTT	TRBJ1-1	NA	TRBV28	NA
CASNRQGGPYDEQYF	TGTGCCAGCAACCGACAGGGAGGCCCTTATGACGAGCAGTACTTC	TRBJ2-7	NA	TRBV6-1	few
CASSLYRSPPDTQYF	TGTGCCAGCAGCTTATATCGGTCCCCCCCAGATACGCAGTATTTT	TRBJ2-3	NA	TRBV7-2	NA
CASSETCMPQYF	TGCGCCAGCAGTGAGACCTGTATGCCCCAGTACTTC	TRBJ2-5	NA	TRBV10-1	NA
CASSLNLAGQETQYF	TGTGCCAGCAGCTTAAACTTAGCGGGGCAAGAGACCCAGTACTTC	TRBJ2-5	TRBD2	TRBV11-2	once
CASAGTVNSPLHF	TGTGCCAGCGCCGGGACAGTTAATTCACCCCTCCACTTT	TRBJ1-6	TRBD1	TRBV7-3	NA
CASSLRQASRHGYTF	TGTGCCAGCAGCCTGCGACAGGCCTCAAGGCATGGCTACACCTTC	TRBJ1-2	NA	TRBV5-5	NA
CASSLGAGTGLYEQYF	TGTGCCAGCAGCTTAGGGGCCGGGACAGGGCTCTACGAGCAGTACTTC	TRBJ2-7	TRBD1	TRBV11-2	NA
CASSDDLAKNIQYF	TGTGCCAGCAGTGACGACCTAGCCAAAAACATTCAGTACTTC	TRBJ2-4	NA	TRBV2	NA
CASSLVYGGNTIYF	TGTGCCAGCAGCTTAGTATACGGAGGAAACACCATATATTTT	TRBJ1-3	NA	TRBV7-6	once
CASRAGTVAYEQYF	TGTGCCAGCAGAGCCGGGACAGTAGCCTACGAGCAGTACTTC	TRBJ2-7	TRBD1	TRBV2	NA